The clone carrying this TCR beta chain was seen a few times. TCRdb independently ran MiXCR on the 5' RACE reads; one entry per CDR3 protein. The sample consists of some 760,000 distinct CDR3 sequences, about 18% of them appearing once. This specimen belongs to a study of identical twins. The CDR3 extends over 12 amino acids. In germline, CDR1 is SQVTM, CDR2 ANQGSEA. The V and J ends lost 4 bases and 8 bases respectively, with 12 bases between them. Another study also made use of these data, one on T cells expressing NK-cell markers. As that report states: One observes that, in a few donors, these clonotypes were also the leading ones within the CD3+CD56-NKG2C+ fraction.

The sample taken for sequencing was PBMCs. The receptor was derived from a woman aged 18-30 years in good health. The chain links TRBV29-1 to TRBJ2-4, with a tentative D call TRBD2 (6 bases). The CDR3 here is CSVVGGRDIQYF. The DNA for the CDR3 is TGCAGCGTTGTTGGAGGGAGAGACATTCAGTACTTC.